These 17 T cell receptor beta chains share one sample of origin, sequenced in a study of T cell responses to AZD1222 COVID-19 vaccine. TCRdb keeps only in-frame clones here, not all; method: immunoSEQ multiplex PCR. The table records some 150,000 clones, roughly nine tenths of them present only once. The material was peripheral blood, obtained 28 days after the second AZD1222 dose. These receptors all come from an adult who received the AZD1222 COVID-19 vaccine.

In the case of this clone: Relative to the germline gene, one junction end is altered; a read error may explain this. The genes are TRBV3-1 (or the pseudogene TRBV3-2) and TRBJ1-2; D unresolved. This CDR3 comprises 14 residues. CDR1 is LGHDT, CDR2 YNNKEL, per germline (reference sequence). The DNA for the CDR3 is TGTGCCAGCAGCGACGGGGTTTTTAACTCTGGCTACACCTTC. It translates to CASSDGVFNSGYTF.

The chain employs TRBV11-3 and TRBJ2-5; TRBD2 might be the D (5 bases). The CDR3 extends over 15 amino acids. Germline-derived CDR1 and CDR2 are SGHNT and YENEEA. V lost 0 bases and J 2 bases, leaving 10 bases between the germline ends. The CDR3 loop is CASSLDPGIQETQYF. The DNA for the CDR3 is TGTGCCAGCAGCTTAGATCCCGGGATTCAAGAGACCCAGTACTTC.

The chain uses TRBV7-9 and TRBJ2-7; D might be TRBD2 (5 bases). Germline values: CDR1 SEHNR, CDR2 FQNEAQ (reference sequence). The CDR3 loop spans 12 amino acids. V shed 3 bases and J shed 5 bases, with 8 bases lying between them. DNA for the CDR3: TGTGCCAGCAGCTTGGGAGCGGACGAGCAGTACTTC. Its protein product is CASSLGADEQYF.

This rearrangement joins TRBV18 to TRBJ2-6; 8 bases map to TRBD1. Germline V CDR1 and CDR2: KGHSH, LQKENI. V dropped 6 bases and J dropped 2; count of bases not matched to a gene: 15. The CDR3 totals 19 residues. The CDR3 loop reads CASSRRGQGASAGANVLTF. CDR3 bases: TGTGCCAGCTCCCGTCGGGGGCAGGGGGCGTCAGCTGGGGCCAACGTCCTGACTTTC. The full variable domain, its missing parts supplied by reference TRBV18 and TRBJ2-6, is NAGVMQNPRHLVRRRGQEARLRCSPMKGHSHVYWYRQLPEEGLKFMVYLQKENIIDESGMPKERFSAEFPKEGPSILRIQQVVRGDSAAYFCASSRRGQGASAGANVLTFGAGSRLTVL.

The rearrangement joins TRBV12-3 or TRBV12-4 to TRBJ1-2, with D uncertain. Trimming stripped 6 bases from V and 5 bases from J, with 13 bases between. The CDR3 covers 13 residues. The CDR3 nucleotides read TGTGCCAGCAGCCCCATAGGGAGTTATGGCTACACCTTC. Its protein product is CASSPIGSYGYTF.

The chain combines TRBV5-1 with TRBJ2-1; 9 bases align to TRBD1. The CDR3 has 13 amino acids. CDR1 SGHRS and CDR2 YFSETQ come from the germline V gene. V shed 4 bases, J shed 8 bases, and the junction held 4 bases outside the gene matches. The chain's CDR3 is CASSRGQGDEQFF. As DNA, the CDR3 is TGCGCCAGCAGCCGGGGACAGGGCGATGAGCAGTTCTTC. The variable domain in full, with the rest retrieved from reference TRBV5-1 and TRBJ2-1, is KAGVTQTPRYLIKTRGQQVTLSCSPISGHRSVSWYQQTPGQGLQFLFEYFSETQRNKGNFPGRFSGRQFSNSRSEMNVSTLELGDSALYLCASSRGQGDEQFFGPGTRLTVL.

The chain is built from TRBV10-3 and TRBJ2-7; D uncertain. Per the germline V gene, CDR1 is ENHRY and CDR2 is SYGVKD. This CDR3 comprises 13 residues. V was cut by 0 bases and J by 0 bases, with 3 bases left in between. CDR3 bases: TGTGCCATCAGTGAGTCCAACTCCTACGAGCAGTACTTC. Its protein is CAISESNSYEQYF.

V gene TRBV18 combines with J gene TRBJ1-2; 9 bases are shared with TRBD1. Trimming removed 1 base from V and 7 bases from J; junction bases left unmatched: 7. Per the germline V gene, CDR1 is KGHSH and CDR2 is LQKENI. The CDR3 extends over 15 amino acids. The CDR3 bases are TGTGCCAGCTCACCACAGGACAGGGGTACTTTTGGCTACACCTTC. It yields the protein CASSPQDRGTFGYTF.

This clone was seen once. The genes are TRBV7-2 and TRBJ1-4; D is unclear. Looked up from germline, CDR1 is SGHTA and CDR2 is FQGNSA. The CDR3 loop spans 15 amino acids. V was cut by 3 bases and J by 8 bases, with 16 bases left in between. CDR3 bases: TGTGCCAGCAGCTTGGTTGATCGATTCGGGGAAAAACTGTTTTTT. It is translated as CASSLVDRFGEKLFF.

The CDR3 DNA reads TGTGCCAGCTCAGAACTAGCGGTGGCTTCCTACGAGCAGTACTTC. Translation: CASSELAVASYEQYF. This chain uses TRBV18 with TRBJ2-7; 8 bases are a match to TRBD2. In germline, CDR1 is KGHSH, CDR2 LQKENI. The CDR3 is made up of 15 amino acids. Unmatched junction bases numbered 7, after V lost 5 bases and J lost 1 base.

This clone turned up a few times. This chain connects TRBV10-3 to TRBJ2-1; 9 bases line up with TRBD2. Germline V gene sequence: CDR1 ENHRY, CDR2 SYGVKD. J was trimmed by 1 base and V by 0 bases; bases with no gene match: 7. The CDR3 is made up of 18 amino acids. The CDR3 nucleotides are TGTGCCATCAGTGAGTCAGCGCTAGCGGGACTATCCTACAATGAGCAGTTCTTC. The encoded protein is CAISESALAGLSYNEQFF.

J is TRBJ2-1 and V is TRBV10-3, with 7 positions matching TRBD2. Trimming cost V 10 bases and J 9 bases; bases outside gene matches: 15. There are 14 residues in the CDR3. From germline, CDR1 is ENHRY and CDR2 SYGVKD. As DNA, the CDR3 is TGTGCCACCAGGGCGGGAGCCGTCAACGGTGAGCAGTTCTTC. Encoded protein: CATRAGAVNGEQFF.

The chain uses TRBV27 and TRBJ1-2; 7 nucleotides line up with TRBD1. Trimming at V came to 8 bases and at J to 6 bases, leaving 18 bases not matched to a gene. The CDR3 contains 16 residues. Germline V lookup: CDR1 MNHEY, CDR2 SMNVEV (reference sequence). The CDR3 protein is CASGTPTGARGHGYTF. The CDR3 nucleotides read TGTGCCAGCGGAACTCCTACAGGGGCCCGCGGCCATGGCTACACCTTC.

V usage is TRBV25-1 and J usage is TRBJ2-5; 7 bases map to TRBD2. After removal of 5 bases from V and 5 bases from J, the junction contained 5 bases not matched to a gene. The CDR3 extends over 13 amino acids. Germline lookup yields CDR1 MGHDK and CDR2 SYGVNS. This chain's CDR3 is CASSRLAPETQYF. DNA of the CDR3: TGTGCCAGCAGTAGACTAGCCCCCGAGACCCAGTACTTC.

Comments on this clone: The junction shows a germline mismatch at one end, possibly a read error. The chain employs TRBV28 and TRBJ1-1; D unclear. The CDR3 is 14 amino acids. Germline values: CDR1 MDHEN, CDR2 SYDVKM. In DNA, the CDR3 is TGTGCCACCCTACCCCAATTCGGGAACGCTGAAGCTTTCTTT. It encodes CATLPQFGNAEAFF.

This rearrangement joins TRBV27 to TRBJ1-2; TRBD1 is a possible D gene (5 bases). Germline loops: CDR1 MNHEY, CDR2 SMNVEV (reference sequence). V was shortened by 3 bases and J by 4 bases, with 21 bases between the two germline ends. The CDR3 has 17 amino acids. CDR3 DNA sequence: TGTGCCAGCAGTTTTTTCGGTCGGCAGGGCCTTACCTATGGCTACACCTTC. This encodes CASSFFGRQGLTYGYTF.

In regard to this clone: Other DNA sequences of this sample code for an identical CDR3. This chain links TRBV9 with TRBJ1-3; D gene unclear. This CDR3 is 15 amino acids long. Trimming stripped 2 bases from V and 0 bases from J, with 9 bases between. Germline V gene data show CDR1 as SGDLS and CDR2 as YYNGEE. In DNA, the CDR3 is TGTGCCAGCAGCGTCGACCCAAGCTCTGGAAACACCATATATTTT. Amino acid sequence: CASSVDPSSGNTIYF.